The sequence of this T cell receptor (beta chain) was determined in a study of graft-versus-host responses after intestinal transplantation. Overall study context: Isolated intestinal, liver-intestinal, or multivisceral transplants were what recipients had.

Clones were read by immunoSEQ multiplex PCR, and TCRdb kept only the in-frame ones, dropping some. The top ten hold approximately 0.2% of the sample, which has fewer than 90,000 clones, approximately 94% seen once. Study-wide results and caveats: Recipient marrow contained GvH clones, some of which appeared first in ileum or blood.

For this clone: Its antigen is still unknown.

The sequence was obtained from a human donor who was the organ donor for an intestinal transplant. Sequences were derived from unstimulated CD4+ T cells sorted from spleen or lymph node cells, sampled before transplant.

Written as DNA, the CDR3 is TGCGCCAGCAGCTTGGTTCTACTAGCGGGGGTTTTCAATGAGCAGTTCTTC. Its protein is CASSLVLLAGVFNEQFF. The chain uses TRBV5-1 and TRBJ2-1, with 11 bases aligning to TRBD2. CDR3 length: 17 amino acids. With V trimmed by 0 bases and J by 6 bases, 8 bases remained unmatched. The germline V gene has CDR1 SGHRS and CDR2 YFSETQ. The entire variable domain, with the rest obtained from reference TRBV5-1 and TRBJ2-1, is as follows: KAGVTQTPRYLIKTRGQQVTLSCSPISGHRSVSWYQQTPGQGLQFLFEYFSETQRNKGNFPGRFSGRQFSNSRSEMNVSTLELGDSALYLCASSLVLLAGVFNEQFFGPGTRLTVL.